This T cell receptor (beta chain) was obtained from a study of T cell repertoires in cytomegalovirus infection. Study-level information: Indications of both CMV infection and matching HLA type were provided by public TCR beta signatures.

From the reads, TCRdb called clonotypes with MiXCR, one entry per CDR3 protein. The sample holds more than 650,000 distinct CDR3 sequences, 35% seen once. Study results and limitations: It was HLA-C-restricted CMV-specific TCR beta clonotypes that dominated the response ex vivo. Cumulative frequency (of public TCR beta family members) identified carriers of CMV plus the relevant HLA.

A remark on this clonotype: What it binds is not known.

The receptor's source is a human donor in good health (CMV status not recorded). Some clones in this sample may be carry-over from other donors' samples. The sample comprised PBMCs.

The CDR3 reads CASSHNTGQPKLHEQYF. The CDR3 DNA reads TGCGCCAGCAGCCATAACACGGGACAGCCCAAGCTCCACGAGCAGTACTTC. The genes are TRBV4-1 and TRBJ2-7, with 7 bases that match TRBD1. The CDR3 spans 17 residues. The J segment lost 5 bases and the V segment lost 3 bases, leaving 16 bases of the junction unmatched. The germline V gene has CDR1 MGHRA and CDR2 YSYEKL.